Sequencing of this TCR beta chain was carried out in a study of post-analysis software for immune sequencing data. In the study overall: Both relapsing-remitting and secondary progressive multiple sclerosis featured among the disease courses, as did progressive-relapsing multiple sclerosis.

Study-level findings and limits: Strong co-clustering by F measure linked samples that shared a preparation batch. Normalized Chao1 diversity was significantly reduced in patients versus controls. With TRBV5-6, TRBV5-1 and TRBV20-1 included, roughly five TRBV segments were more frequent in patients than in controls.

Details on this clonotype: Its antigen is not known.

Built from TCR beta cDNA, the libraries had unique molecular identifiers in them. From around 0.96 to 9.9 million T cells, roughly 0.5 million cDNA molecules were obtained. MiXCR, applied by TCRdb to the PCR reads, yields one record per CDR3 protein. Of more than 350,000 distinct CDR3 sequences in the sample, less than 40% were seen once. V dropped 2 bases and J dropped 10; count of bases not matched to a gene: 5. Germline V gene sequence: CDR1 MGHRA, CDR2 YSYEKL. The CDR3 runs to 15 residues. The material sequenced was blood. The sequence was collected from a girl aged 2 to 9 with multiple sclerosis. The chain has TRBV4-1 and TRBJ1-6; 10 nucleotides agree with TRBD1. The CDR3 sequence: CASSQRQGATSPLHF. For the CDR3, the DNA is TGCGCCAGCAGCCAACGACAGGGGGCCACCTCACCCCTCCACTTT.